The subject of this entry is one T cell receptor (beta chain). A few counts support this clonotype. Its antigen is still unknown. Per-base qualities were not stored, and no clone one base away is much larger. The data derive from a study of early T cells in non-severe SARS-CoV-2 infection (dated by TCRdb to the early 2020s). Some background on the complete study: Because TCR sequencing was done on bulk RNA from unsorted whole blood, the alpha and beta chains could not be paired. Broader findings and caveats from the paper: VDJdb matching was skewed toward anti-spike CD8 responses and likely underestimated virus-specific expansions, missing private and CD4 specificities.

Preparation of the library involved 5' RACE. The sample was run on a NextSeq 500. In the TCR library protocol, unique molecular identifiers were attached to individual cDNA molecules to correct for PCR bias and sequencing error. TCR alpha and beta chains were both sequenced, and the abundances of alpha and beta sequences in each sample were closely correlated with each other. For the original study's pipeline: V gene, J gene and CDR3 annotation of TCR sequences was performed with Decombinator V4. Expanded TCRs were defined as changing significantly between any two time points under a Poisson model with p below 0.0001. TCR abundances were normalised to the total number of TCRs sequenced per sample and were expressed as counts per million. A search of VDJdb, accessed on 1 November 2021, was run for TCRs annotated to CMV, EBV and SARS-CoV-2, with TCRs annotated for multiple antigens excluded. The public sequencing data were trimmed at Q25 with fastp and processed into clonotypes with MiXCR by TCRdb, which kept only in-frame beta chains. Each CDR3 protein gets just one entry, which takes the most common genes and DNA from the rows behind it. It is TCRdb's table, rather than the study itself, that gives the V and J calls and clone size. This sample lists 45,000 to 65,000 distinct CDR3 sequences; more than 10% were detected once. About 2.7% of the sample is taken by the ten largest.

Set within a cohort of healthcare workers in London, UK, this nested case-control study involved weekly PCR testing of nasopharyngeal swabs along with blood sampling. Between 23 and 31 March 2020, the week of the UK lockdown, healthcare workers were enrolled and then followed up weekly for as long as 16 weeks. The sample here was whole blood, taken at baseline. The TCR was taken from an adult who was a healthcare worker with PCR-confirmed SARS-CoV-2 infection or an uninfected control (not recorded which).

The CDR3 sequence is CASSPGLAGNYEQYF. The bases are TGTGCCAGCAGCCCGGGACTAGCGGGGAACTACGAGCAGTACTTC. This receptor chain uses TRBV5-6 and TRBJ2-7; 13 central bases correspond to TRBD2. The CDR3 holds 15 amino acids from the cysteine to the phenylalanine. Only CDR3 DNA is held: 45 bases, read in frame from base 1. Taken from the germline V gene, the CDR1 and CDR2 loops are SGHDT and YYEEEE. Unmatched junction bases come to 4, with V trimmed by 4 bases and J by 3 bases. With all but the CDR3 taken from the reference TRBV5-6 and TRBJ2-7 genes, the full variable domain is: DAGVTQSPTHLIKTRGQQVTLRCSPKSGHDTVSWYQQALGQGPQFIFQYYEEEERQRGNFPDRFSGHQFPNYSSELNVNALLLGDSALYLCASSPGLAGNYEQYFGPGTRLTVT.